These 20 T cell receptor beta chains share one sample of origin, sequenced in a study of control samples from healthy donors and cancer patients. The protocol was immunoSEQ multiplex PCR, while the TCRdb copy is restricted to in-frame clones and leaves out a portion. This sample has about 160,000 clones, with nearly 96% found just once. Sequencing was performed on blood. These receptors were obtained from a woman aged 25-40 years in good health.

This clone has more than one count but fewer than ten. The genes are TRBV12-3 or TRBV12-4 and TRBJ2-1; D not certain. Deletions cut 3 bases from V and 7 bases from J, with 4 bases between. The CDR3 totals 11 residues. CDR3 sequence: CASSFQNEQFF. The CDR3 DNA is TGTGCCAGCAGTTTCCAGAATGAGCAGTTCTTC.

The gene calls are TRBV25-1 and TRBJ1-1; no definite D call. Trimming took 4 bases from V and 5 from J, leaving 11 bases between them. Looked up from germline, CDR1 is MGHDK and CDR2 is SYGVNS. The CDR3 contains 13 residues. CDR3: CASSVVGSTEAFF. CDR3 DNA: TGTGCCAGCAGTGTGGTTGGGAGTACTGAAGCTTTCTTT. Drawing the rest from reference TRBV25-1 and TRBJ1-1, the complete variable domain is EADIYQTPRYLVIGTGKKITLECSQTMGHDKMYWYQQDPGMELHLIHYSYGVNSTEKGDLSSESTVSRIRTEHFPLTLESARPSHTSQYLCASSVVGSTEAFFGQGTRLTVV.

The V call is TRBV5-1, the J call TRBJ1-6; D is ambiguous. The CDR3 loop spans 12 amino acids. CDR1 is SGHRS, CDR2 YFSETQ, per germline. The V end was cut by 1 base, the J end by 9 bases, with 5 bases between. The CDR3 reads CASSLSGSPLHF. The CDR3 DNA sequence: TGCGCCAGCAGCTTGAGTGGTTCACCCCTCCACTTT. The whole variable domain, filled in from reference TRBV5-1 and TRBJ1-6, reads KAGVTQTPRYLIKTRGQQVTLSCSPISGHRSVSWYQQTPGQGLQFLFEYFSETQRNKGNFPGRFSGRQFSNSRSEMNVSTLELGDSALYLCASSLSGSPLHFGNGTRLTVT.

This clone was observed once. The J gene is TRBJ1-6, the V gene TRBV28; D not certain. Germline V CDR1 and CDR2: MDHEN, SYDVKM. The V gene lost 3 bases and the J gene lost 8 bases, with 14 bases spanning the gap. The CDR3 is made up of 15 amino acids. CDR3 in DNA: TGTGCCAGCAGTTTCCCTCTGACTGTCCATTCACCCCTCCACTTT. This encodes CASSFPLTVHSPLHF.

The rearrangement uses TRBV15 and TRBJ2-3, with a tentative D call TRBD1 (6 bases). Germline V gene lookup returns CDR1 LNHNV and CDR2 YYDKDF (reference sequence). The V and J ends lost 0 bases and 2 bases respectively, with 9 bases between them. CDR3 length: 15 amino acids. The CDR3 coding sequence is TGTGCCACCAGCAGAGACCGGACAGACACAGATACGCAGTATTTT. Translated, it gives CATSRDRTDTDTQYF.

The chain employs TRBV30 and TRBJ1-6, with D perhaps matching TRBD1 (5 bases). V lost 0 bases to trimming and J lost 9 bases, with 9 bases between them. There are 13 residues in the CDR3. Germline V gene data show CDR1 as GTSNPN and CDR2 as SVGIG (reference sequence). The CDR3, as DNA: TGTGCCTGGAGTGTGACGGGGGGTTCACCCCTCCACTTT. Its translation: CAWSVTGGSPLHF. Filled out from reference TRBV30 and TRBJ1-6, the complete variable domain reads SQTIHQWPATLVQPVGSPLSLECTVEGTSNPNLYWYRQAAGRGLQLLFYSVGIGQISSEVPQNLSASRPQDRQFILSSKKLLLSDSGFYLCAWSVTGGSPLHFGNGTRLTVT.

The table lists this clone with a count of one. The chain couples TRBV13 to TRBJ1-1, with TRBD1 identical over 10 bases. Per the germline V gene, CDR1 is PRHDT and CDR2 is FYEKMQ (reference sequence). The CDR3 spans 15 residues. V shed 5 bases, J shed 4 bases, and the junction held 7 bases outside the gene matches. The CDR3 is CASSLRQGAFTEAFF. DNA for the CDR3: TGTGCCAGCAGCCTCCGACAGGGGGCTTTCACTGAAGCTTTCTTT. Full variable domain (missing parts from reference TRBV13 and TRBJ1-1): AAGVIQSPRHLIKEKRETATLKCYPIPRHDTVYWYQQGPGQDPQFLISFYEKMQSDKGSIPDRFSAQQFSDYHSELNMSSLELGDSALYFCASSLRQGAFTEAFFGQGTRLTVV.

This clone was detected only a few times. The gene calls are TRBV10-1 and TRBJ2-2; no definite D call. The ends were cut back, 2 bases at V and 7 bases at J, with 5 bases in the middle. Germline V gene data show CDR1 as WNHNN and CDR2 as SYGVQD (reference sequence). This CDR3 is built from 12 residues. The chain's CDR3 is CASSEGFGELFF. The CDR3 DNA is TGCGCCAGCAGTGAGGGCTTCGGGGAGCTGTTTTTT.

This sequence joins TRBV27 and TRBJ2-2, with 7 bases fitting TRBD1. This CDR3 has 15 residues. Germline lookup yields CDR1 MNHEY and CDR2 SMNVEV (reference sequence). V was pared by 10 bases and J by 4 bases, with 12 bases of the junction left unmatched. CDR3 sequence: CATLDRVGPTGELFF. The DNA for the CDR3 is TGTGCCACCCTCGACAGGGTAGGGCCCACCGGGGAGCTGTTTTTT.

The chain is built from TRBV28 and TRBJ2-1; 9 nucleotides match TRBD2. The V gene's germline CDR1 is MDHEN and CDR2 SYDVKM. The CDR3 runs 16 residues. The trim removed 6 bases at V and 0 bases at J, leaving 6 bases unmatched. The CDR3 sequence is CASRGAGGFSYNEQFF. In nucleotides, the CDR3 is TGTGCCAGCAGAGGAGCGGGAGGCTTCTCCTACAATGAGCAGTTCTTC.

This chain connects TRBV28 to TRBJ1-2; D perhaps matches TRBD1 (5 bases). The CDR3 sequence is 13 residues long. The germline CDR1 and CDR2 sequences are MDHEN and SYDVKM. V was trimmed by 2 bases and J by 8 bases, leaving 12 bases between them. The CDR3 nucleotides are TGTGCCAGCAGTTTAGTGGGGGTCGGCGGCTACACCTTC. Amino acids: CASSLVGVGGYTF.

Comment on this clone: The same CDR3 arises from other DNA sequences in this sample as well. V and J are TRBV6-5 and TRBJ2-3, with 12 bases aligning to TRBD2. This CDR3 is 14 amino acids long. Trimming at V came to 6 bases and at J to 3 bases, leaving 1 base not matched to a gene. The V gene's germline CDR1 is MNHEY and CDR2 SVGAGI. The CDR3 loop reads CASRTSGGTDTQYF. The CDR3 coding sequence is TGTGCCAGCAGAACTAGCGGGGGGACAGATACGCAGTATTTT.

V usage is TRBV28 and J usage is TRBJ1-5; 9 nucleotides line up with TRBD1. Germline V gene lookup returns CDR1 MDHEN and CDR2 SYDVKM. The CDR3 covers 15 residues. Losses at the gene ends were 8 bases for V and 3 bases for J; bases not matched to a gene: 8. The CDR3 here is CASRDRARNNQPQHF. CDR3 sequence (DNA): TGTGCCAGCCGGGACAGGGCGAGAAACAATCAGCCCCAGCATTTT.

V is TRBV5-4 and J is TRBJ1-1, with 7 nucleotides matching TRBD1. This CDR3 spans 13 amino acids. Losses at the gene ends were 4 bases for V and 7 bases for J; bases not matched to a gene: 7. The germline V gene has CDR1 SGHNT and CDR2 YYREEE (reference sequence). CDR3 DNA: TGTGCCAGCAGCACCCCCGGGACAGTTGAAGCTTTCTTT. Amino acids: CASSTPGTVEAFF.

The rearrangement joins TRBV30 to TRBJ2-7, with D perhaps TRBD1 (5 bases). This CDR3 is 12 amino acids long. The germline gives CDR1 GTSNPN, CDR2 SVGIG (reference sequence). V lost 1 base and J lost 5, with 9 bases in between. The CDR3 nucleotides are TGTGCCTGGAGTGGGTTAGGGGACGAGCAGTACTTC. It codes for CAWSGLGDEQYF.

V is TRBV28 and J is TRBJ2-7; either TRBD1 or TRBD2 may supply D (6 bases each). Trimming cost V 1 base and J 4 bases, with 17 bases left between them. Germline V CDR1 and CDR2: MDHEN, SYDVKM. CDR3 length: 16 residues. CDR3 region: CASSLLGRGLVYEQYF. The CDR3 region has the DNA TGTGCCAGCAGTTTATTGGGTCGGGGGCTAGTATACGAGCAGTACTTC. The full variable domain, completed using reference TRBV28 and TRBJ2-7, is DVKVTQSSRYLVKRTGEKVFLECVQDMDHENMFWYRQDPGLGLRLIYFSYDVKMKEKGDIPEGYSVSREKKERFSLILESASTNQTSMYLCASSLLGRGLVYEQYFGPGTRLTVT.

V and J are TRBV10-3 and TRBJ2-1; possible D gene TRBD1, 6 bases. The V end was cut by 10 bases, the J end by 8 bases, with 30 bases between. The CDR3 totals 17 residues. Germline assignment: CDR1 ENHRY and CDR2 SYGVKD. This chain's CDR3 is CATYDILGATIRHEQFF. In DNA, the CDR3 is TGTGCCACCTACGACATCCTGGGGGCCACAATTCGACATGAGCAGTTCTTC.

The chain joins TRBV3-1 (or the pseudogene TRBV3-2) to TRBJ1-1; D not resolved. From germline, CDR1 is LGHDT and CDR2 YNNKEL (reference sequence). Trimming pared 4 bases from V and 1 base from J, leaving 7 bases between. The CDR3 runs 13 residues. The CDR3 loop reads CASSRTENTEAFF. DNA of the CDR3: TGTGCCAGCAGCCGAACAGAGAACACTGAAGCTTTCTTT.

This chain connects TRBV18 to TRBJ1-1; D is ambiguous. This CDR3 spans 13 amino acids. V was trimmed by 6 bases and J by 0 bases, leaving 8 bases between them. Germline-derived CDR1 and CDR2 are KGHSH and LQKENI. The CDR3 spells CASSPDLNTEAFF. The CDR3 coding sequence is TGTGCCAGCTCCCCGGACCTGAACACTGAAGCTTTCTTT.

The rearrangement joins TRBV7-9 to TRBJ1-3; D gene uncertain. The CDR3 extends over 15 amino acids. V lost 1 base and J lost 3, with 10 bases in between. Germline CDR1 and CDR2: SEHNR and FQNEAQ (reference sequence). CDR3 region: CASSLEGQFGNTIYF. CDR3 sequence (DNA): TGTGCCAGCAGCTTAGAGGGCCAGTTTGGAAACACCATATATTTT.